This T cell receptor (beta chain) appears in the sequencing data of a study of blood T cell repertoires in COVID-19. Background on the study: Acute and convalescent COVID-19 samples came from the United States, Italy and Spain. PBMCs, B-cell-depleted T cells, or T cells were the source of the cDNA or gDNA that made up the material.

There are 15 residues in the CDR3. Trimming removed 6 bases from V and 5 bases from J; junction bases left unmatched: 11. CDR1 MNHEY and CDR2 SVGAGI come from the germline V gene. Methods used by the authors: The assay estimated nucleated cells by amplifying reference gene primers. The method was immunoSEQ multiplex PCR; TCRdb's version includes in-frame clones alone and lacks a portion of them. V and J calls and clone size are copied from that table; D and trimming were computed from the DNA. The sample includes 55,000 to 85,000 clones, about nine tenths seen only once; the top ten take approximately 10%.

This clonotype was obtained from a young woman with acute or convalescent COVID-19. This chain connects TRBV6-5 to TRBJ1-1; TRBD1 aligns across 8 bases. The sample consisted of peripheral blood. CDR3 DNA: TGTGCCAGCAGGGTAAGAGGACAGGGAGCGACTGAAGCTTTCTTT. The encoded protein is CASRVRGQGATEAFF.